This record looks at one T cell receptor beta chain sequence and its context. The antigen is not known. This specimen comes from a study of a mutant IDH1 vaccine in newly diagnosed glioma. Looking at the study overall: Sex distribution of treated patients was around 62% male and about 38% female; mean age was around 40 years. Standard pretreatment was either radiotherapy, temozolomide, or, for most, radiochemotherapy with temozolomide.

The study, taken as a whole, reports: Detectable vaccine-induced immune responses arose in almost 95% of patients.

TCRdb keeps only in-frame clones here, not all; method: immunoSEQ multiplex PCR. The sample contains around 33,000 clones, around 91% of which appear only once. Time point given: week 11, during vaccination. Each vaccine dose was 300 ug of mutant IDH1 20-mer peptide, with topical imiquimod. Germline lookup yields CDR1 MDHEN and CDR2 SYDVKM. The CDR3 runs 13 residues. V was pared by 6 bases and J by 7 bases, with 13 bases between. This TCR came from a man between 18 and 29 years old with glioma. This specimen consisted of PBMCs, obtained from a glioma patient whose treatment included an IDH1 peptide vaccine. The chain combines TRBV28 with TRBJ1-5; a possible D gene is TRBD1 (5 bases). The CDR3 loop is CASSWGGQQPQHF. The CDR3 nucleotides are TGTGCCAGCAGCTGGGGGGGTCAGCAGCCCCAGCATTTT.